These 28 T cell receptor beta chains originate from one sample sequenced in a study of shared clonotypes between healthy human individuals. Some clones are missing from TCRdb's copy, which holds only in-frame ones; the method was immunoSEQ multiplex PCR. The sample carries 2 million to 2.5 million clones, 90% to 97% recorded once. The sequencing sample was made of naive CD4+ T cells sorted from blood. As to subset: CD45RA+ positively selected. These receptors were obtained from a man aged 18 to 30 in good health.

The J gene is TRBJ2-1, the V gene TRBV5-4, with 7 bases identical to TRBD2. The germline CDR1 and CDR2 sequences are SGHNT and YYREEE (reference sequence). V shed 5 bases and J 2 bases; nucleotides not matched to a gene: 10. The CDR3 contains 16 residues. The CDR3 nucleotides are TGTGCCAGCAGTTCCGTAGGCCGGGGGGCCTACAATGAGCAGTTCTTC. Residues: CASSSVGRGAYNEQFF.

The chain is built from TRBV4-3 and TRBJ2-1; TRBD1 might be the D (7 bases). Germline V gene sequence: CDR1 LGHNA, CDR2 YSLEER. The CDR3 covers 15 residues. Trimming took 1 base from V and 8 from J, leaving 15 bases between them. Here the CDR3 reads CASSQGGRGDDEQFF. The CDR3 DNA follows: TGCGCCAGCAGCCAAGGGGGCAGGGGGGACGATGAGCAGTTCTTC.

The chain uses TRBV5-1 and TRBJ1-4; D is unclear. V lost 1 base, J lost 3 bases, and 10 bases lay in between. The length of the CDR3 is 15 residues. CDR1 and CDR2 (germline): SGHRS, YFSETQ. CDR3: CASSLLGSANEKLFF. CDR3 nucleotides: TGCGCCAGCAGCTTGTTGGGATCAGCTAATGAAAAACTGTTTTTT.

This clone is a singleton in its sample. Other DNA sequences in the sample encode the same CDR3. The chain couples TRBV7-2 to TRBJ2-1; D is unresolved. The V gene's germline CDR1 is SGHTA and CDR2 FQGNSA. The CDR3 is 14 amino acids. Between the trimmed V and J ends, which lost 4 bases and 1 base, there was a span of 8 bases. The CDR3 DNA sequence: TGTGCCAGCAGCTCCGGTAGTTCCTACAATGAGCAGTTCTTC. This translates into CASSSGSSYNEQFF.

The chain couples TRBV25-1 to TRBJ2-5, with 8 bases fitting TRBD1. The J call could be wrong; TRBJ2-7 is a better fit for the DNA end. Looked up from germline, CDR1 is MGHDK and CDR2 is SYGVNS. The CDR3 sequence is 13 residues long. CDR3 nucleotides: TGTGCCAGCAGCGTAGGACAGGGAAACGAGCAGTACTTC. Translation: CASSVGQGNEQYF.

This rearrangement joins TRBV5-1 to TRBJ2-3; TRBD2 matches 15 bases. CDR3 length: 17 amino acids. Trimming removed 4 bases from V and 3 bases from J; junction bases left unmatched: 6. Germline V lookup: CDR1 SGHRS, CDR2 YFSETQ. The CDR3 loop is CASSLGLAGGPTDTQYF. CDR3 nucleotides: TGCGCCAGCAGCCTCGGACTAGCGGGAGGGCCGACAGATACGCAGTATTTT.

V is TRBV28 and J is TRBJ2-7; D is perhaps TRBD1 (6 bases). Trimming took off 6 bases at V and 4 bases at J, with 19 bases between the two ends. Per germline, CDR1 MDHEN and CDR2 SYDVKM. The CDR3 loop spans 15 amino acids. The CDR3 loop is CASSSTGLGVYEQYF. The CDR3, as DNA: TGTGCCAGCAGCTCTACAGGGCTCGGTGTATACGAGCAGTACTTC.

The chain carries TRBV6-5 and TRBJ1-5, with a tentative D call TRBD1 (6 bases). The CDR3 contains 14 residues. Germline V gene lookup returns CDR1 MNHEY and CDR2 SVGAGI. Deletions cut 5 bases from V and 8 bases from J, with 16 bases between. The CDR3 DNA reads as TGTGCCAGCAGTCTAGGGGGGATCGCTGAGCCCCAGCATTTT. It codes for CASSLGGIAEPQHF.

Comment on this clone: Other DNA variants within this sample encode the same CDR3. The chain recombines TRBV27 with TRBJ1-6, with D unclear. The CDR3 length is 15 residues. The germline gives CDR1 MNHEY, CDR2 SMNVEV (reference sequence). Between the trimmed V and J ends, which lost 3 bases and 7 bases, there was a span of 13 bases. CDR3: CASSFGGRRNSPLHF. CDR3 bases: TGTGCCAGCAGTTTTGGCGGGCGCCGAAATTCACCCCTCCACTTT.

The V and J genes are TRBV5-6 and TRBJ1-5; D gene ambiguous. The CDR3 has 14 residues. In germline, CDR1 is SGHDT, CDR2 YYEEEE. Trimming removed 1 base from V and 3 bases from J, with 8 bases in between. The CDR3 sequence is CASSLRSFNQPQHF. In DNA form, the CDR3 reads TGTGCCAGCAGCTTGCGGTCATTCAATCAGCCCCAGCATTTT.

The chain has TRBV11-1 and TRBJ2-3; D possibly corresponds to TRBD1 (6 bases). The CDR3 is 12 residues long. The V gene's germline CDR1 is SGHAT and CDR2 FQDESV (reference sequence). V was trimmed by 10 bases and J by 5 bases, leaving 13 bases between them. The DNA for the CDR3 is TGTGCCACAGAAACAGGGAAAGATACGCAGTATTTT. Protein sequence: CATETGKDTQYF.

The genes are TRBV29-1 and TRBJ1-1; 9 bases fit TRBD1. CDR3 length equals 13 residues. Germline CDR1 is SQVTM and CDR2 is ANQGSEA. Trimming took 7 bases from V and 6 from J; bases not matched to a gene: 9. This CDR3 reads CSGLGQGKAEAFF. In DNA form, the CDR3 reads TGCAGCGGCCTCGGACAGGGGAAAGCTGAAGCTTTCTTT.

The rearrangement joins TRBV28 to TRBJ2-7; D gene uncertain. CDR3 length equals 13 residues. The germline V gene encodes CDR1 MDHEN and CDR2 SYDVKM. The V and J ends lost 6 bases and 2 bases respectively, with 11 bases between them. In nucleotides, the CDR3 is TGTGCCAGCAGCCCCCCCATGCCCTACGAGCAGTACTTC. Amino acids: CASSPPMPYEQYF.

The rearrangement uses TRBV6-4 and TRBJ2-5; the match to TRBD2 covers 7 bases. Germline V gives CDR1 MRHNA, CDR2 SNTAGT. The CDR3 length is 14 residues. With V trimmed by 2 bases and J by 3 bases, 3 bases remained unmatched. CDR3 sequence: CASSDKAGKETQYF. The CDR3 DNA reads TGTGCCAGCAGTGACAAAGCGGGGAAAGAGACCCAGTACTTC.

The chain recombines TRBV6-1 with TRBJ2-3, with D unclear. The CDR3 is 12 residues long. V dropped 2 bases and J dropped 8 bases, with 8 bases sitting between them. Germline V gene lookup returns CDR1 MNHNS and CDR2 SASEGT. This CDR3 is CASSETTITQYF. In nucleotides, the CDR3 is TGTGCCAGCAGTGAAACGACCATTACGCAGTATTTT.

V gene TRBV6-5 combines with J gene TRBJ1-6, with 7 positions matching TRBD1. The germline V gene has CDR1 MNHEY and CDR2 SVGAGI. CDR3 length: 15 residues. V lost 5 bases, J lost 7 bases, and 8 bases stayed unmatched. The CDR3 DNA follows: TGTGCCAGCAGTGCCAGGGGGATGGTGAATTCACCCCTCCACTTT. Protein sequence: CASSARGMVNSPLHF.

V is TRBV25-1 and J is TRBJ2-1, with TRBD1 as a possible D gene (5 bases). CDR1 and CDR2 from the germline V gene are MGHDK and SYGVNS. The CDR3 runs 14 residues. The V end was cut by 3 bases, the J end by 5 bases, with 11 bases between. This CDR3 reads CASSDGQPNNEQFF. The DNA for the CDR3 is TGTGCCAGCAGTGATGGACAACCCAACAATGAGCAGTTCTTC. Full variable domain (rest looked up from reference TRBV25-1 and TRBJ2-1): EADIYQTPRYLVIGTGKKITLECSQTMGHDKMYWYQQDPGMELHLIHYSYGVNSTEKGDLSSESTVSRIRTEHFPLTLESARPSHTSQYLCASSDGQPNNEQFFGPGTRLTVL.

The sample holds one count of this clone. The CDR3 DNA sequence: TGTGCCAGCAGTTCTCCTAGCGGGGGGTCTCCAGATACGCAGTATTTT. Translation gives CASSSPSGGSPDTQYF. The chain combines TRBV27 with TRBJ2-3; 11 nucleotides match TRBD2. The CDR3 runs to 16 residues. From germline, CDR1 is MNHEY and CDR2 SMNVEV (reference sequence). The V gene end was trimmed by 4 bases and the J gene end by 4 bases; junction bases not matched to a gene: 7.

The rearrangement joins TRBV5-1 to TRBJ2-5; 7 nucleotides match TRBD2. J gave up 1 base and V 4 bases, and 7 bases lay outside the gene matches. Germline V gives CDR1 SGHRS, CDR2 YFSETQ. The CDR3 totals 15 residues. The CDR3 loop reads CASSTGAGTQETQYF. The CDR3, as DNA: TGCGCCAGCAGCACAGGAGCGGGGACCCAAGAGACCCAGTACTTC.

This sequence joins TRBV19 and TRBJ1-1; D unresolved. In germline, CDR1 is LNHDA, CDR2 SQIVND (reference sequence). The CDR3 spans 14 residues. The germline V and J ends were trimmed by 0 bases and 4 bases, with 9 bases remaining between them. CDR3 loop: CASSIDQTSTEAFF. In nucleotides, the CDR3 is TGTGCCAGTAGTATAGACCAGACAAGCACTGAAGCTTTCTTT. Filled out from reference TRBV19 and TRBJ1-1, the complete variable domain reads DGGITQSPKYLFRKEGQNVTLSCEQNLNHDAMYWYRQDPGQGLRLIYYSQIVNDFQKGDIAEGYSVSREKKESFPLTVTSAQKNPTAFYLCASSIDQTSTEAFFGQGTRLTVV.

This chain uses TRBV30 with TRBJ2-7; D perhaps matches TRBD2 (5 bases). CDR1 is GTSNPN, CDR2 SVGIG, per germline (reference sequence). V was trimmed by 2 bases and J by 2 bases, leaving 10 bases between them. The CDR3 contains 13 residues. The CDR3 DNA reads TGTGCCTGGAGTATAGTCGGGGCCTACGAGCAGTACTTC. Amino acid sequence: CAWSIVGAYEQYF.

V is TRBV19 and J is TRBJ2-7; 11 nucleotides agree with TRBD2. The CDR3 contains 16 residues. Germline trimming cut 5 bases from V and 3 bases from J; bases unmatched to any gene: 9. In germline, CDR1 is LNHDA, CDR2 SQIVND (reference sequence). CDR3 amino acids: CASSPILGLADYEQYF. CDR3 bases: TGTGCCAGTAGTCCGATTTTGGGACTAGCGGACTACGAGCAGTACTTC.

In this sample, this clone turned up once. This chain uses TRBV11-2 with TRBJ2-2; 8 bases agree with TRBD2. V was pared by 5 bases and J by 5 bases, with 7 bases of the junction left unmatched. This CDR3 is 15 amino acids long. Germline lookup yields CDR1 SGHAT and CDR2 FQNNGV. DNA for the CDR3: TGTGCCAGCAGCCTGAGCGGGAGCGGAACCGGGGAGCTGTTTTTT. This codes for CASSLSGSGTGELFF.

Regarding this clone: Other DNA sequences in the same sample also yield this CDR3. V gene TRBV6-5 combines with J gene TRBJ1-1; a weak D match, TRBD1 (6 bases). V gave up 5 bases and J gave up 5 bases, with 9 bases separating them. CDR3 length: 12 amino acids. The germline gives CDR1 MNHEY, CDR2 SVGAGI. The CDR3 sequence: CASSRQGTEAFF. In DNA, the CDR3 is TGTGCCAGCAGTCGTCAGGGGACTGAAGCTTTCTTT.

V gene TRBV27 combines with J gene TRBJ1-2; no clear D gene. Germline assignment: CDR1 MNHEY and CDR2 SMNVEV (reference sequence). V shed 0 bases and J shed 4 bases, with 12 bases lying between them. CDR3 length: 15 amino acids. This chain's CDR3 is CASSLSPVISYGYTF. DNA for the CDR3: TGTGCCAGCAGTTTATCTCCAGTAATCTCCTATGGCTACACCTTC.

On this clone itself: This CDR3 is also generated by other DNA sequences in the sample. The V call is TRBV5-1, the J call TRBJ2-7, with TRBD1 matching over 10 bases. Germline CDR1 is SGHRS and CDR2 is YFSETQ. J was trimmed by 1 base and V by 5 bases; bases with no gene match: 3. The CDR3 has 14 residues. Here the CDR3 reads CASRRTGGSYEQYF. The CDR3 coding sequence is TGCGCCAGCAGAAGGACAGGGGGTTCCTACGAGCAGTACTTC. The whole variable domain, remainder taken from reference TRBV5-1 and TRBJ2-7, is KAGVTQTPRYLIKTRGQQVTLSCSPISGHRSVSWYQQTPGQGLQFLFEYFSETQRNKGNFPGRFSGRQFSNSRSEMNVSTLELGDSALYLCASRRTGGSYEQYFGPGTRLTVT.

Turning to this clone: The junction does not match germline at one end; this may be a read error. The V call is TRBV7-7, the J call TRBJ2-5; 10 bases map to TRBD2. The germline gives CDR1 SSHAT, CDR2 FNYEAQ (reference sequence). The CDR3 covers 16 residues. This CDR3 is CASSLVKREGPETQYF. Written as DNA, the CDR3 is TGTGCTAGCAGCTTAGTGAAGCGGGAGGGCCCTGAGACCCAGTACTTC.

V and J are TRBV6-6 and TRBJ1-5; D may be TRBD1 (6 bases). Per the germline V gene, CDR1 is MNHNY and CDR2 is SVGAGI (reference sequence). CDR3 length: 14 amino acids. V lost 6 bases to trimming and J lost 8 bases, with 17 bases between them. CDR3 protein: CASSAGAGDKPQHF. DNA of the CDR3: TGTGCCAGCAGCGCCGGGGCAGGGGATAAGCCCCAGCATTTT.